The 27 T cell receptor beta chains in this list originate from one sample, sequenced in a study of T cell changes during pregnancy in multiple sclerosis. The method was immunoSEQ multiplex PCR; TCRdb's version includes in-frame clones alone and lacks a portion of them. The table has tens of thousands of clones, roughly 89% seen once. The starting material was CD4+ T cells from peripheral blood mononuclear cells, obtained in the first trimester of pregnancy. Source of these receptors: a female donor with multiple sclerosis, enrolled in a pregnancy study.

The count of this clone is one. The chain combines TRBV5-6 with TRBJ2-1; 9 bases align to TRBD2. CDR1 is SGHDT, CDR2 YYEEEE, per germline. The CDR3 is 16 amino acids. After removal of 1 base from V and 6 bases from J, the junction contained 8 bases not matched to a gene. In DNA, the CDR3 is TGTGCCAGCAGCTTGTTGTGGGCGGGAGGGGTCAATGAGCAGTTCTTC. This sequence encodes CASSLLWAGGVNEQFF.

This chain joins TRBV11-2 and TRBJ1-3; weak D call: TRBD1 (6 bases). Germline V lookup: CDR1 SGHAT, CDR2 FQNNGV. The CDR3 has 18 amino acids. Trimming left V 4 bases short and J 4 bases short, with 23 bases between. CDR3 nucleotides: TGTGCCAGCAGCTCATTCAGAAGAACCGGGACAACAGGAAACACCATATATTTT. This translates into CASSSFRRTGTTGNTIYF.

This clone was seen just once. This chain links TRBV7-2 with TRBJ1-4; TRBD1 aligns across 7 bases. V was pared by 6 bases and J by 12 bases, with 10 bases of the junction left unmatched. The CDR3 is 13 residues long. CDR1 is SGHTA, CDR2 FQGNSA, per germline. CDR3 loop: CASRDRTAQELFF. The DNA of the CDR3 is TGTGCCAGCAGGGACAGGACAGCACAGGAACTGTTTTTT.

This chain joins TRBV4-1 and TRBJ2-4; no reliable D call. Looked up from germline, CDR1 is MGHRA and CDR2 is YSYEKL. This CDR3 contains 16 residues. V lost 1 base to trimming and J lost 1 base, with 11 bases between them. This chain's CDR3 is CASSQAPLRAKNIQYF. In DNA form, the CDR3 reads TGCGCCAGCAGCCAAGCGCCGCTGAGGGCCAAAAACATTCAGTACTTC.

CDR3 residues: CASSIPSLGTYEQYF. CDR3 in DNA: TGTGCCAGTAGTATACCTAGCCTAGGTACCTACGAGCAGTACTTC. V usage is TRBV19 and J usage is TRBJ2-7; perhaps TRBD2 as D (5 bases). The CDR3 is made up of 15 amino acids. Trimming removed 2 bases at V and 2 bases at J, with 13 bases between. The germline V gene encodes CDR1 LNHDA and CDR2 SQIVND (reference sequence).

The chain combines TRBV7-9 with TRBJ2-3, with 7 bases that match TRBD2. From germline, CDR1 is SEHNR and CDR2 FQNEAQ (reference sequence). Losses at the gene ends were 5 bases for V and 1 base for J; bases not matched to a gene: 15. This CDR3 is built from 18 residues. CDR3 DNA sequence: TGTGCCAGCAGCCTCGCGTGGGAGCGGGATCGTGGCACAGATACGCAGTATTTT. Translation: CASSLAWERDRGTDTQYF.

In this sample, this clone turned up once. The chain is built from TRBV19 and TRBJ2-7, with 9 bases identical to TRBD1. There are 15 residues in the CDR3. Germline V lookup: CDR1 LNHDA, CDR2 SQIVND (reference sequence). V shed 0 bases and J 3 bases; nucleotides not matched to a gene: 3. The DNA for the CDR3 is TGTGCCAGTAGTATAGATCCGGGACAGGGCTACGAGCAGTACTTC. Its protein is CASSIDPGQGYEQYF.

In this sample, this clone turned up once. This chain uses TRBV28 with TRBJ2-2; D is possibly TRBD2 (7 bases). CDR1 and CDR2 (germline): MDHEN, SYDVKM. V dropped 3 bases and J dropped 4 bases, with 12 bases sitting between them. This CDR3 contains 15 residues. This CDR3 reads CASSLGGGGTGELFF. The CDR3 region has the DNA TGTGCCAGCAGTTTGGGAGGGGGGGGCACCGGGGAGCTGTTTTTT.

V is TRBV19 and J is TRBJ2-5; 8 bases align to TRBD2. The CDR3 is 15 amino acids. Germline CDR1 and CDR2: LNHDA and SQIVND (reference sequence). Losses at the gene ends were 6 bases for V and 5 bases for J; bases not matched to a gene: 11. CDR3 DNA sequence: TGTGCCAGTAGCCCTGGGATAGCGGGGATGGAGACCCAGTACTTC. Amino acids: CASSPGIAGMETQYF.

This clone was detected once. The chain joins TRBV6-5 to TRBJ2-2, with D unresolved. Trimming took off 0 bases at V and 5 bases at J, with 10 bases between the two ends. This CDR3 has 15 residues. Germline CDR1 and CDR2: MNHEY and SVGAGI. This CDR3 reads CASSYSQALTGELFF. In nucleotides, the CDR3 is TGTGCCAGCAGTTACTCGCAAGCTTTGACCGGGGAGCTGTTTTTT.

The chain carries TRBV2 and TRBJ1-1, with 8 bases matching TRBD1. Unmatched junction bases numbered 7, after V lost 11 bases and J lost 5 bases. Germline CDR1 is SNHLY and CDR2 is FYNNEI. The CDR3 is 12 residues long. CDR3 nucleotide sequence: TGTGCCCTGACAGGGGAAGGGACTGAAGCTTTCTTT. Translation gives CALTGEGTEAFF.

The rearrangement uses TRBV19 and TRBJ2-2, with 10 bases identical to TRBD2. The V gene's germline CDR1 is LNHDA and CDR2 SQIVND (reference sequence). The CDR3 consists of 16 residues. V shed 3 bases, J shed 4 bases, and the junction held 5 bases outside the gene matches. In DNA form, the CDR3 reads TGTGCCAGTAGTATGGTAACTAGCGGGATCACCGGGGAGCTGTTTTTT. It encodes CASSMVTSGITGELFF. The whole variable domain, remainder taken from reference TRBV19 and TRBJ2-2, is DGGITQSPKYLFRKEGQNVTLSCEQNLNHDAMYWYRQDPGQGLRLIYYSQIVNDFQKGDIAEGYSVSREKKESFPLTVTSAQKNPTAFYLCASSMVTSGITGELFFGEGSRLTVL.

The chain employs TRBV6-1 and TRBJ2-2; maybe TRBD2 (5 bases). Per the germline V gene, CDR1 is MNHNS and CDR2 is SASEGT. The V end lost 4 bases, the J end lost 0 bases, and 6 bases lay between the germline ends. This CDR3 region has 14 residues. This CDR3 is CASSALANTGELFF. CDR3 nucleotides: TGTGCCAGCAGTGCACTAGCGAACACCGGGGAGCTGTTTTTT.

V is TRBV28 and J is TRBJ2-7; 7 bases are a match to TRBD1. The CDR3 is 17 amino acids. CDR1 MDHEN and CDR2 SYDVKM come from the germline V gene. V lost 4 bases, J lost 0 bases, and 12 bases stayed unmatched. CDR3 region: CASSSPGQTSGSYEQYF. In DNA form, the CDR3 reads TGTGCCAGCAGTTCTCCGGGACAGACCTCCGGCTCCTACGAGCAGTACTTC.

This chain links TRBV18 with TRBJ1-2, with 9 bases identical to TRBD1. Trimming removed 0 bases from V and 8 bases from J; junction bases left unmatched: 19. This CDR3 comprises 19 residues. Germline-derived CDR1 and CDR2 are KGHSH and LQKENI. For the CDR3, the DNA is TGTGCCAGCTCACCACCAGGTTCAGGCGTAAACCGGGACAGGGACGGCTACACCTTC. This translates into CASSPPGSGVNRDRDGYTF.

The chain links TRBV13 to TRBJ1-4, with 8 bases that match TRBD1. With 5 bases clipped from V and 4 bases from J, the junction kept 12 bases outside the gene matches. Germline-derived CDR1 and CDR2 are PRHDT and FYEKMQ (reference sequence). The CDR3 runs 17 residues. CDR3 sequence: CASSIGQGGGINEKLFF. In DNA form, the CDR3 reads TGTGCCAGCAGCATCGGACAGGGCGGAGGGATTAATGAAAAACTGTTTTTT.

The chain uses TRBV30 and TRBJ2-2; 10 nucleotides agree with TRBD2. CDR3 length: 17 amino acids. V lost 3 bases to trimming and J lost 2 bases; unmatched junction nucleotides: 9. Germline CDR1 is GTSNPN and CDR2 is SVGIG (reference sequence). CDR3 DNA: TGTGCCTGGAGCCCACCTGGACTAGCGGTCAACACCGGGGAGCTGTTTTTT. Translating gives CAWSPPGLAVNTGELFF.

The chain couples TRBV10-2 to TRBJ2-5; 11 nucleotides agree with TRBD2. Trimming took 6 bases from V and 1 from J; bases not matched to a gene: 4. Germline CDR1 reads WSHSY; CDR2 reads SAAADI. The CDR3 has 15 amino acids. This CDR3 reads CASRYSGGGQETQYF. In nucleotides, the CDR3 is TGCGCCAGCAGATATAGCGGGGGGGGCCAAGAGACCCAGTACTTC.

The rearrangement links TRBV6-5 to TRBJ1-1, with D uncertain. The length of the CDR3 is 15 residues. Germline values: CDR1 MNHEY, CDR2 SVGAGI. V dropped 8 bases and J dropped 2 bases, with 18 bases sitting between them. The CDR3 DNA is TGTGCCAGCTCAATAACCGGACTGACCAACACTGAAGCTTTCTTT. Amino acids: CASSITGLTNTEAFF.

CDR3: CASSSPQGVVNEQFF. The CDR3 DNA reads as TGTGCCAGCAGTTCCCCCCAGGGGGTGGTCAATGAGCAGTTCTTC. This chain connects TRBV27 to TRBJ2-1, with TRBD1 matching 7 bases. CDR1 MNHEY and CDR2 SMNVEV come from the germline V gene (reference sequence). The CDR3 length is 15 residues. After removal of 4 bases from V and 6 bases from J, the junction contained 9 bases not matched to a gene.

CDR3 protein: CASSLTPDRGEQFF. CDR3 DNA: TGCGCCAGCAGCTTAACCCCTGACCGAGGTGAGCAGTTCTTC. V gene TRBV5-1 combines with J gene TRBJ2-1; D is unresolved. Deletions cut 2 bases from V and 9 bases from J, with 15 bases between. This CDR3 region has 14 residues. In germline, CDR1 is SGHRS, CDR2 YFSETQ.

The chain is built from TRBV4-1 and TRBJ1-2; tentative D call: TRBD1 (6 bases). There are 15 residues in the CDR3. Between the trimmed V and J ends, which lost 7 bases and 3 bases, there was a span of 18 bases. CDR1 MGHRA and CDR2 YSYEKL come from the germline V gene. The CDR3 nucleotides read TGCGCCAGCAACCATGTCGGAGGGGGGGACTATGGCTACACCTTC. Translating gives CASNHVGGGDYGYTF.

The CDR3 loop is CASSPGGGGRWTGELFF. The CDR3 DNA is TGTGCCAGCAGCCCGGGGGGTGGCGGGAGATGGACCGGGGAGCTGTTTTTT. This chain uses TRBV5-4 with TRBJ2-2, with TRBD2 matching 7 bases. This CDR3 comprises 17 residues. Looked up from germline, CDR1 is SGHNT and CDR2 is YYREEE (reference sequence). V lost 4 bases and J lost 5; bases outside the gene matches: 14. The whole variable domain, filled in from reference TRBV5-4 and TRBJ2-2, reads ETGVTQSPTHLIKTRGQQVTLRCSSQSGHNTVSWYQQALGQGPQFIFQYYREEENGRGNFPPRFSGLQFPNYSSELNVNALELDDSALYLCASSPGGGGRWTGELFFGEGSRLTVL.

V and J are TRBV10-1 and TRBJ1-1; 7 nucleotides match TRBD1. The CDR3 spans 13 residues. After removal of 6 bases from V and 0 bases from J, the junction contained 1 base not matched to a gene. Looked up from germline, CDR1 is WNHNN and CDR2 is SYGVQD (reference sequence). CDR3 region: CASRTGMNTEAFF. The CDR3 DNA sequence: TGCGCCAGCAGGACAGGGATGAACACTGAAGCTTTCTTT.

This chain uses TRBV6-6 with TRBJ1-2; weak D call: TRBD1 (6 bases). Germline CDR1 MNHNY, CDR2 SVGAGI (reference sequence). CDR3 size: 11 residues. V dropped 5 bases and J dropped 7 bases, with 8 bases sitting between them. The CDR3 is CASSADSGYTF. The CDR3 region has the DNA TGTGCCAGCAGTGCGGACAGTGGCTACACCTTC.

The CDR3 nucleotides read TGCAGCGTTGAAATCCGGGACAGTGAGCAGTTCTTC. Encoded protein: CSVEIRDSEQFF. This chain uses TRBV29-1 with TRBJ2-1; 7 bases align to TRBD1. The germline CDR1 and CDR2 sequences are SQVTM and ANQGSEA. Germline trimming cut 2 bases from V and 9 bases from J; bases unmatched to any gene: 4. CDR3 size: 12 residues.

The table lists this clone with a count of one. The V gene is TRBV7-3, the J gene TRBJ1-2; D gene unclear. Germline V CDR1 and CDR2: SGHTA, FQGTGA. The CDR3 has 15 residues. Trimming shortened V by 1 base and J by 6 bases, and 15 bases separated the two germline ends. Here the CDR3 DNA reads TGTGCCAGCAGCTTAATGTCGGGGAGTCAAGATGGCTACACCTTC. Its translation is CASSLMSGSQDGYTF.